Below, 22 T cell receptor beta chains from the same sample are listed, as sequenced in a study of a mutant IDH1 vaccine in newly diagnosed glioma. Data came from immunoSEQ multiplex PCR; TCRdb stores just in-frame clones and leaves some out. The sample has tens of thousands of clones, about four fifths seen once. No antigen is known for these receptors. As to time point: week 35, safety follow-up. Every vaccination contained 300 ug of the mutant IDH1 20-mer peptide and was paired with topical imiquimod. The input for sequencing was PBMCs, taken from a glioma patient whose treatment included an IDH1 peptide vaccine. These receptor sequences come from a man aged 35 to 55 with glioma.

The sample holds many counts of this clone. DNA for the CDR3: TGTGCCAGCAACCCTCAGGGGCCCACTGAAGCTTTCTTT. Translation: CASNPQGPTEAFF. V and J are TRBV2 and TRBJ1-1, with a possible D match to TRBD1 (6 bases). The CDR3 is made up of 13 amino acids. V shed 7 bases and J shed 4 bases, with 13 bases lying between them. The germline V gene encodes CDR1 SNHLY and CDR2 FYNNEI.

As DNA, the CDR3 is TGTGCCAGCAGTATTTTTGACAGGGGCGTCCAAGAGACCCAGTACTTC. Translation gives CASSIFDRGVQETQYF. The chain has TRBV28 and TRBJ2-5, with 8 bases matching TRBD1. The CDR3 contains 16 residues. Germline V gives CDR1 MDHEN, CDR2 SYDVKM. The junction had 9 bases not matched to a gene; V was cut back by 5 bases and J by 1 base.

This chain connects TRBV5-1 to TRBJ2-1; 10 bases fit TRBD1. Germline CDR1 is SGHRS and CDR2 is YFSETQ. Trimming took 0 bases from V and 7 from J; bases not matched to a gene: 4. CDR3 length equals 15 residues. The CDR3 spells CASSLVGQGGNEQFF. The CDR3 coding sequence is TGCGCCAGCAGCTTGGTTGGACAGGGGGGTAATGAGCAGTTCTTC. The variable domain in full, with the rest retrieved from reference TRBV5-1 and TRBJ2-1, is KAGVTQTPRYLIKTRGQQVTLSCSPISGHRSVSWYQQTPGQGLQFLFEYFSETQRNKGNFPGRFSGRQFSNSRSEMNVSTLELGDSALYLCASSLVGQGGNEQFFGPGTRLTVL.

This chain connects TRBV7-9 to TRBJ2-3; no firm D call. Germline V gene data show CDR1 as SEHNR and CDR2 as FQNEAQ (reference sequence). The CDR3 has 9 amino acids. V gave up 4 bases and J gave up 14 bases, with 7 bases separating them. Here the CDR3 DNA reads TGTGCCAGCAGCTCCCACCGGTATTTT. Its translation is CASSSHRYF.

This chain uses TRBV6-5 with TRBJ2-3, with 8 bases that match TRBD2. Germline V gene sequence: CDR1 MNHEY, CDR2 SVGAGI. The ends lost 4 bases at V and 5 bases at J; junction bases unmatched: 8. This CDR3 has 15 amino acids. CDR3 loop: CASSSGAGGRDTQYF. In DNA, the CDR3 is TGTGCCAGCAGTTCCGGCGCGGGGGGAAGAGATACGCAGTATTTT.

Remarks on this clone: A read error is possible here, since a much larger clone lies one base away. This specimen includes other DNA sequences encoding the same CDR3. The rearrangement links TRBV2 to TRBJ2-7; 9 bases are a match to TRBD2. Germline V gene sequence: CDR1 SNHLY, CDR2 FYNNEI. The CDR3 covers 13 residues. V shed 6 bases and J 10 bases; nucleotides not matched to a gene: 10. CDR3 nucleotides: TGTGCCAGCAGAGTGGGGCTAGCGGGATCCCAGTACTTC. Translated, it gives CASRVGLAGSQYF.

V usage is TRBV10-2 and J usage is TRBJ2-3, with 10 nucleotides matching TRBD2. CDR1 is WSHSY, CDR2 SAAADI, per germline. With 7 bases clipped from V and 2 bases from J, the junction kept 6 bases outside the gene matches. CDR3 length: 15 amino acids. Here the CDR3 reads CASTALAGATDTQYF. CDR3 nucleotides: TGCGCCAGCACAGCGCTAGCGGGAGCCACAGATACGCAGTATTTT.

In this sample, this clone turned up a few times. The chain combines TRBV5-6 with TRBJ2-1, with 7 bases identical to TRBD2. V dropped 4 bases and J dropped 8; count of bases not matched to a gene: 12. This CDR3 region has 15 residues. CDR1 and CDR2 from the germline V gene are SGHDT and YYEEEE. The CDR3 spells CASSPGGAGYYEQFF. CDR3 in DNA: TGTGCCAGCAGCCCCGGGGGAGCGGGGTATTATGAGCAGTTCTTC.

This sequence joins TRBV6-5 and TRBJ2-5; D call uncertain. The CDR3 is 15 amino acids. V shed 0 bases and J shed 1 base, with 9 bases lying between them. The V gene's germline CDR1 is MNHEY and CDR2 SVGAGI. The DNA of the CDR3 is TGTGCCAGCAGTTACTCAATCGGAGTCCAAGAGACCCAGTACTTC. It yields the protein CASSYSIGVQETQYF.

V and J are TRBV9 and TRBJ2-3, with TRBD2 matching over 13 bases. This CDR3 has 16 amino acids. V shed 3 bases, J shed 5 bases, and the junction held 6 bases outside the gene matches. CDR1 is SGDLS and CDR2 is YYNGEE in the germline V gene. The DNA for the CDR3 is TGTGCCAGCAGCGGGTGGACTAGCGGGAGTCGAGATACGCAGTATTTT. Amino acids: CASSGWTSGSRDTQYF.

This sequence joins TRBV6-6 and TRBJ1-1; D not resolved. Trimming left V 7 bases short and J 1 base short, with 16 bases between. Germline CDR1 and CDR2: MNHNY and SVGAGI (reference sequence). The CDR3 runs to 15 residues. The CDR3 sequence: CASTSPGSPNTEAFF. The CDR3 DNA is TGTGCCAGCACCTCCCCGGGCAGCCCGAACACTGAAGCTTTCTTT.

The chain joins TRBV5-1 to TRBJ2-1, with TRBD2 identical over 8 bases. Losses at the gene ends were 0 bases for V and 6 bases for J; bases not matched to a gene: 11. This CDR3 spans 17 amino acids. Germline values: CDR1 SGHRS, CDR2 YFSETQ. The CDR3 here is CASSLEPVAGRFNEQFF. CDR3 bases: TGCGCCAGCAGCTTGGAACCTGTAGCGGGGCGTTTCAATGAGCAGTTCTTC.

This rearrangement joins TRBV19 to TRBJ2-7, with TRBD1 matching over 7 bases. Germline CDR1 and CDR2: LNHDA and SQIVND (reference sequence). The CDR3 length is 14 residues. The V and J ends lost 5 bases and 4 bases, in that order; junction bases with no gene match: 8. CDR3: CASSPRDREYEQYF. In DNA form, the CDR3 reads TGTGCCAGTAGTCCCAGAGACAGGGAGTACGAGCAGTACTTC.

The V call is TRBV7-9, the J call TRBJ2-7, with D perhaps TRBD2 (6 bases). V was shortened by 4 bases and J by 7 bases, with 11 bases between the two germline ends. Germline values: CDR1 SEHNR, CDR2 FQNEAQ (reference sequence). There are 12 residues in the CDR3. Written as DNA, the CDR3 is TGTGCCAGCAGCTCCCCCGGAGGGGAGCAGTACTTC. It specifies CASSSPGGEQYF. Using reference TRBV7-9 and TRBJ2-7 for the parts outside the CDR3, the full variable domain is DTGVSQNPRHKITKRGQNVTFRCDPISEHNRLYWYRQTLGQGPEFLTYFQNEAQLEKSRLLSDRFSAERPKGSFSTLEIQRTEQGDSAMYLCASSSPGGEQYFGPGTRLTVT.

The chain employs TRBV7-9 and TRBJ2-2; a possible D gene is TRBD1 (6 bases). Trimming cost V 2 bases and J 8 bases, with 12 bases left between them. The germline V gene has CDR1 SEHNR and CDR2 FQNEAQ (reference sequence). CDR3 length: 14 residues. The CDR3 here is CASSLTQGTGELFF. CDR3 nucleotide sequence: TGTGCCAGCAGCTTAACTCAGGGGACGGGGGAGCTGTTTTTT.

A note on this clone: An end of the junction differs from the germline gene, which may be a read error. The genes are TRBV7-7 and TRBJ2-3; D is uncertain. This CDR3 spans 13 amino acids. The germline CDR1 and CDR2 sequences are SSHAT and FNYEAQ (reference sequence). The CDR3 DNA sequence: TGTGCTAGCAGCCCCGTAGACACAGATACGCAGTATTTT. Protein product: CASSPVDTDTQYF.

The V and J genes are TRBV4-1 and TRBJ2-7; 10 bases map to TRBD2. The CDR3 loop spans 19 amino acids. Germline CDR1 is MGHRA and CDR2 is YSYEKL. V lost 3 bases to trimming and J lost 5 bases; unmatched junction nucleotides: 19. DNA of the CDR3: TGCGCCAGCAGCCAGTTCCCCCATGGAGCGGGAGGGCAACACAACGAGCAGTACTTC. Its protein product is CASSQFPHGAGGQHNEQYF.

This chain joins TRBV18 and TRBJ2-5, with 7 bases matching TRBD2. Germline V gene lookup returns CDR1 KGHSH and CDR2 LQKENI. This CDR3 is built from 14 residues. Trimming took 3 bases from V and 11 from J; bases not matched to a gene: 12. The CDR3 bases are TGTGCCAGCTCACCGACGGGGGGTAGAGGTGAGCAGTACTTC. Protein sequence: CASSPTGGRGEQYF.

This chain links TRBV11-1 with TRBJ2-7; 8 bases line up with TRBD1. Trimming removed 4 bases from V and 3 bases from J; junction bases left unmatched: 2. CDR1 SGHAT and CDR2 FQDESV come from the germline V gene (reference sequence). The CDR3 runs 13 residues. CDR3: CASSWDRIYEQYF. In DNA, the CDR3 is TGTGCCAGCAGCTGGGACAGGATCTACGAGCAGTACTTC.

The CDR3 loop is CASSQEPSGNNEQFF. The CDR3 coding sequence is TGCGCCAGCAGCCAAGAGCCTAGCGGGAACAATGAGCAGTTCTTC. The chain links TRBV4-3 to TRBJ2-1, with 9 bases fitting TRBD2. Trimming took 0 bases from V and 5 from J; bases not matched to a gene: 2. Germline assignment: CDR1 LGHNA and CDR2 YSLEER. This CDR3 is 15 amino acids long.

The chain recombines TRBV7-2 with TRBJ2-3, with 9 bases lining up with TRBD1. The ends lost 2 bases at V and 3 bases at J; junction bases unmatched: 3. Looked up from germline, CDR1 is SGHTA and CDR2 is FQGNSA. The CDR3 loop spans 15 amino acids. The CDR3 is CASSLYRGPTDTQYF. DNA of the CDR3: TGTGCCAGCAGCTTATACAGGGGGCCTACAGATACGCAGTATTTT.

This clone was counted a single time. The V call is TRBV7-8, the J call TRBJ2-5, with 12 positions matching TRBD2. V gave up 6 bases and J gave up 3 bases; unmatched junction bases: 8. CDR3 size: 16 residues. Germline CDR1 reads SGHVS; CDR2 reads FQNEAQ. The CDR3 nucleotides are TGTGCCAGCAGAAGCGCCCTAGCGGGGGGGAAAGAGACCCAGTACTTC. The encoded protein is CASRSALAGGKETQYF.